This T cell receptor beta chain was recovered during a study of blood T cell repertoires in COVID-19. Study as a whole: Researchers got acute and convalescent COVID-19 samples from the United States, Italy and Spain.

Patients of the Seattle cohort, enrolled during active infection, were followed longitudinally. CDR3 size: 16 residues. Trimming stripped 3 bases from V and 6 bases from J, with 21 bases between. From germline, CDR1 is DFQATT and CDR2 SNEGSKA (reference sequence). Sequenced by immunoSEQ multiplex PCR; TCRdb stores in-frame clones only, minus some. Of roughly 250,000 clones detected, approximately 91% appear once; the ten largest clones hold 2% to 3%. This sequence originates from a young adult with COVID-19, enrolled during active disease. V usage is TRBV20-1 and J usage is TRBJ2-1; D is possibly TRBD1 (6 bases). The sample taken for sequencing was peripheral blood. The CDR3 spells CSASFLAAWGRNEQFF. The DNA for the CDR3 is TGCAGTGCTAGTTTTCTAGCTGCATGGGGGCGCAATGAGCAGTTCTTC.